This TCR beta chain was profiled in a study of T-cell reconstitution after alpha-beta-depleted transplantation in children. Trimming cost V 4 bases and J 6 bases, with 10 bases left between them. The CDR3 has 12 residues. Germline CDR1 reads SGHRS; CDR2 reads YFSETQ. Unique molecular identifiers were used to barcode this TCRbeta library. TCRdb processed the PCR reads anew with MiXCR; each CDR3 protein has one entry. This sample has some 80,000 distinct CDR3 sequences, with 15% to 20% found just once. The source is a male patient aged 2 to 9 who had a stem cell transplant for acute lymphoblastic leukemia, so the T cells may come from the graft donor. The rearrangement links TRBV5-1 to TRBJ1-1; D perhaps matches TRBD1 (6 bases). This specimen consisted of PBMCs, mostly from graft donor cells, obtained 360 days after TCRalphabeta/CD19-depleted stem cell transplant. The CDR3 DNA follows: TGCGCCAGCAGCCGGGACATTTCTGAAGCTTTCTTT. Encoded protein: CASSRDISEAFF.